This TCR beta chain derives from a study of cytotoxic CD8 clonotypes in ibrutinib-treated CLL. Overall study context: Specimens for response were gathered following a median around a year of therapy, spanning 6 to 36. Averaging across samples gave approximately 260,000 productive templates and more than 80,000 productive rearrangements.

This clone was seen only once. Looked up from germline, CDR1 is SGHTA and CDR2 is FQGNSA. The CDR3 spans 15 residues. With 3 bases clipped from V and 4 bases from J, the junction kept 4 bases outside the gene matches. Clones were sequenced by immunoSEQ multiplex PCR, and TCRdb holds only the in-frame ones, with some missing. The sample carries roughly 4,200 clones, around 83% recorded once. Sequenced here: PBMCs, sampled before ibrutinib treatment. The clonotype originates from a human donor with chronic lymphocytic leukemia. The chain joins TRBV7-2 to TRBJ2-1; 9 nucleotides align to TRBD2. CDR3 sequence reads: CASSFWTSDYNEQFF. In nucleotides, the CDR3 is TGTGCCAGCAGCTTCTGGACTAGCGATTACAATGAGCAGTTCTTC. Looking up the rest from reference TRBV7-2 and TRBJ2-1 gives the full variable domain: GAGVSQSPSNKVTEKGKDVELRCDPISGHTALYWYRQSLGQGLEFLIYFQGNSAPDKSGLPSDRFSAERTGGSVSTLTIQRTQQEDSAVYLCASSFWTSDYNEQFFGPGTRLTVL.